This T cell receptor beta chain emerged from a study of shared clonotypes between healthy human individuals. Points from the study as a whole: The sole specimen, blood, was sampled, and tissue repertoires likely differ.

Of note for this clone: What it binds is not known.

Every subset's genomic DNA went evenly onto several immunoSEQ plates. Generated by immunoSEQ multiplex PCR, the TCRdb table keeps only in-frame clones and is missing some. Of roughly 1 million clones in the sample, approximately 76% were seen once. This receptor was obtained from a man aged 18-30 years in good health. The sequenced sample was memory CD4+ T cells sorted from blood. Indicated subset: CD45RA-negative fraction.

CDR3 residues: CASRNRGNYGYTF. CDR3 in DNA: TGTGCCAGCAGGAACAGGGGCAACTATGGCTACACCTTC. V usage is TRBV6-6 and J usage is TRBJ1-2; 7 bases are shared with TRBD1. J gave up 2 bases and V 6 bases, and 3 bases lay outside the gene matches. Germline CDR1 reads MNHNY; CDR2 reads SVGAGI (reference sequence). The CDR3 consists of 13 residues.